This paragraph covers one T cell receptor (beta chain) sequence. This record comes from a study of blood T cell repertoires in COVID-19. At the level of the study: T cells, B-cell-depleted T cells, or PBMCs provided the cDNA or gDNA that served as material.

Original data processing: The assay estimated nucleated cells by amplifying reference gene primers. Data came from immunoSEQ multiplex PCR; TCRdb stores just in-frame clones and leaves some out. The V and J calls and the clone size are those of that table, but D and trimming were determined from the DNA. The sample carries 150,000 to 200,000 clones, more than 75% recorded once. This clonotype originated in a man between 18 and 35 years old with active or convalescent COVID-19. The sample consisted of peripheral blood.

The CDR3 DNA is TGCGCCAGCAGCTTGGTGGAGAGGGCCACTGAAGCTTTCTTT. Translated: CASSLVERATEAFF. The J gene is TRBJ1-1, the V gene TRBV5-1; D not certain. There are 14 residues in the CDR3. Trimming took 0 bases from V and 4 from J, leaving 10 bases between them. Germline CDR1 reads SGHRS; CDR2 reads YFSETQ.